Here is one T cell receptor (beta chain) with its context. These data originate in a study of blood T cell repertoires in COVID-19. Background on the study: The United States, Italy and Spain supplied acute and convalescent COVID-19 samples. Nucleic acid was either cDNA or gDNA, and it came from T cells, B-cell-depleted T cells, or PBMCs.

As processed by the authors: Cell counts per sample came from amplifying reference gene primers. TCRdb's table, derived via immunoSEQ multiplex PCR, lists solely in-frame clones and lacks some. That table gives V, J and clone size, and the DNA gave D and trimming. The sample includes around 250,000 clones, around 90% of them seen just once. Germline trimming cut 2 bases from V and 1 base from J; bases unmatched to any gene: 4. The CDR3 is made up of 15 amino acids. Germline CDR1 is SGHTS and CDR2 is YDEGEE. The sequence was obtained from a woman in her 70s with active or convalescent COVID-19. The chain joins TRBV5-8 to TRBJ1-1, with 8 bases fitting TRBD1. The source material was peripheral blood. The CDR3 sequence: CASSLAQGGNTEAFF. The DNA of the CDR3 is TGTGCCAGCAGCTTAGCACAGGGGGGGAACACTGAAGCTTTCTTT.